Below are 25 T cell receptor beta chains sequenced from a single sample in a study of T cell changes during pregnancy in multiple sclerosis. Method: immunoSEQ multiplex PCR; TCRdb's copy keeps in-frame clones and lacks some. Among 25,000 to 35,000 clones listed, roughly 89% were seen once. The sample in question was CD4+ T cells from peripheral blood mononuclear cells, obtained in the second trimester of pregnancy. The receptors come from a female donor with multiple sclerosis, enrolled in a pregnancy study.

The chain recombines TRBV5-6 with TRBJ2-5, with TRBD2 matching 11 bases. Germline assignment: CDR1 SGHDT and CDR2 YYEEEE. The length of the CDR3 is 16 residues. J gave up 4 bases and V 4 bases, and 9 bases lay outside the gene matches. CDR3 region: CASSLIAGGLGETQYF. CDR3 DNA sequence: TGTGCCAGCAGCCTTATAGCGGGGGGGCTTGGAGAGACCCAGTACTTC. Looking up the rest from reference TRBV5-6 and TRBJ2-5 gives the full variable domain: DAGVTQSPTHLIKTRGQQVTLRCSPKSGHDTVSWYQQALGQGPQFIFQYYEEEERQRGNFPDRFSGHQFPNYSSELNVNALLLGDSALYLCASSLIAGGLGETQYFGPGTRLLVL.

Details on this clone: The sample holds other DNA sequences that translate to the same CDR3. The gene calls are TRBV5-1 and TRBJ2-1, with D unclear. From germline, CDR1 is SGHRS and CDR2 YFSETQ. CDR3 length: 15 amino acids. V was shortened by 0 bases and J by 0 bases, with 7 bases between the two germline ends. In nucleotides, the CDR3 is TGCGCCAGCAGCTTGGAGGCAGGCTCCTACAATGAGCAGTTCTTC. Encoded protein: CASSLEAGSYNEQFF.

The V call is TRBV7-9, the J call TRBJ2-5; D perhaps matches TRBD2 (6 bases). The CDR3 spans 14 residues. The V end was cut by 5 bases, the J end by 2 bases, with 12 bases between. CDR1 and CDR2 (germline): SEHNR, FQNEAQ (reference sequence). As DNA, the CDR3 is TGTGCCAGCAGCCCCTTCGGGGGACAAGAGACCCAGTACTTC. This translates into CASSPFGGQETQYF.

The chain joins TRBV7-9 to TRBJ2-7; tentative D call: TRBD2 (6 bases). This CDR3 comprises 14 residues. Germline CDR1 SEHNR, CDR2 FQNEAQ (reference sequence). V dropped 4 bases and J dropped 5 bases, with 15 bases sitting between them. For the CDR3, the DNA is TGTGCCAGCAGCTACGGAGGGGCGCTCAACGAGCAGTACTTC. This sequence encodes CASSYGGALNEQYF.

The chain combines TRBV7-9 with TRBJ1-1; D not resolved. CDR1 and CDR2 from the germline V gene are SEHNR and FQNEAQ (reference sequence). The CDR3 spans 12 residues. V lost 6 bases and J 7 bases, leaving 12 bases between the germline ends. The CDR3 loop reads CASRGSGLEAFF. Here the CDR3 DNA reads TGTGCCAGCAGGGGGTCCGGACTTGAAGCTTTCTTT.

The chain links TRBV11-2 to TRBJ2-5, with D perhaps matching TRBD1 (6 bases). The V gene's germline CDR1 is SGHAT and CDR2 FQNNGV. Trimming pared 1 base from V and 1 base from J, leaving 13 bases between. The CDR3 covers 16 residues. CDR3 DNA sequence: TGTGCCAGCAGCTTAGGGGGTTTAGGGGGCCAAGAGACCCAGTACTTC. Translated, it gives CASSLGGLGGQETQYF. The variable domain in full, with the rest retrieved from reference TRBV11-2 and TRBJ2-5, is EAGVAQSPRYKIIEKRQSVAFWCNPISGHATLYWYQQILGQGPKLLIQFQNNGVVDDSQLPKDRFSAERLKGVDSTLKIQPAKLEDSAVYLCASSLGGLGGQETQYFGPGTRLLVL.

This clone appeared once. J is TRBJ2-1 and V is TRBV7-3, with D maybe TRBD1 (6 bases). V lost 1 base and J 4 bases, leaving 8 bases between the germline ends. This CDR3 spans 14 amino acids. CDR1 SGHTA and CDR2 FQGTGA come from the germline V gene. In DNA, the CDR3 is TGTGCCAGCAGCTTAATAGGGGGATACAATGAGCAGTTCTTC. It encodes CASSLIGGYNEQFF.

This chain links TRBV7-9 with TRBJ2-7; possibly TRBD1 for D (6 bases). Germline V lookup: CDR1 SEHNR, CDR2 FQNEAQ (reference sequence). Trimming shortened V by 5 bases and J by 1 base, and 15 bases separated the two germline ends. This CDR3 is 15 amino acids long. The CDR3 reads CASSRQLQGSYEQYF. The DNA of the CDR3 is TGTGCCAGCAGCCGTCAACTACAGGGTTCCTACGAGCAGTACTTC.

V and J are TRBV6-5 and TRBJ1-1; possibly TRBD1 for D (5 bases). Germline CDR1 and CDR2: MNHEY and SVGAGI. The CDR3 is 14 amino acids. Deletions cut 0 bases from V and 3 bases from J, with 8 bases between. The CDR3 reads CASSYSGRDTEAFF. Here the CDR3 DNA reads TGTGCCAGCAGTTACTCGGGCAGGGACACTGAAGCTTTCTTT.

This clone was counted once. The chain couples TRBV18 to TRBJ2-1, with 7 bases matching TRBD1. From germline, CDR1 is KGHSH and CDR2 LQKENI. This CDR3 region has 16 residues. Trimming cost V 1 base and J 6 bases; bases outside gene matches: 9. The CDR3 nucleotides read TGTGCCAGCTCACCACTTGTGACAGGGTTGGGCAATGAGCAGTTCTTC. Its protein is CASSPLVTGLGNEQFF.

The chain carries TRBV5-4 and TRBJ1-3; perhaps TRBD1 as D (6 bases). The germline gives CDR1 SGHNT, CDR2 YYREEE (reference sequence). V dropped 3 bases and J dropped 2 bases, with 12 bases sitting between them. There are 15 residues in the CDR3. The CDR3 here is CASSSGGPTGNTIYF. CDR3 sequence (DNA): TGTGCCAGCAGCTCCGGGGGGCCTACTGGAAACACCATATATTTT.

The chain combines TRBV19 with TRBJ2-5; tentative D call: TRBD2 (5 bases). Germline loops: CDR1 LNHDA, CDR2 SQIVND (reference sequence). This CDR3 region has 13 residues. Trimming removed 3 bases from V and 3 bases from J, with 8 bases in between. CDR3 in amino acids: CASSMSGKETQYF. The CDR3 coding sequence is TGTGCCAGTAGTATGTCGGGAAAAGAGACCCAGTACTTC.

The CDR3 coding sequence is TGTGCCAGCTCACCGGTGCTCACCACTGAAGTGGCTTTCTTT. It is translated as CASSPVLTTEVAFF. The chain links TRBV18 to TRBJ1-1, with D uncertain. Germline loops: CDR1 KGHSH, CDR2 LQKENI. The V and J ends lost 3 bases and 11 bases respectively, with 19 bases between them. The CDR3 has 14 amino acids.

The chain's CDR3 is CASSLEAGGGYGYTF. For the CDR3, the DNA is TGTGCCAGCAGCTTAGAGGCAGGGGGTGGGTATGGCTACACCTTC. The chain combines TRBV7-2 with TRBJ1-2; 7 bases agree with TRBD1. The CDR3 is made up of 15 amino acids. V dropped 1 base and J dropped 5; count of bases not matched to a gene: 7. Germline V lookup: CDR1 SGHTA, CDR2 FQGNSA.

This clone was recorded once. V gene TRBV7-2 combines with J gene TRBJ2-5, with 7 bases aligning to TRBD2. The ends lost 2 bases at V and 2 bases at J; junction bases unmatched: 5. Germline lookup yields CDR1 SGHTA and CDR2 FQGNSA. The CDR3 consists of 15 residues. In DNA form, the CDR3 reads TGTGCCAGCAGCTTAAATCGGGGGGAACAAGAGACCCAGTACTTC. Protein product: CASSLNRGEQETQYF.

Written as DNA, the CDR3 is TGCGCCAGCAGTGAGTCGGGAAAGGGGGCTAATTCACCCCTCCACTTT. This codes for CASSESGKGANSPLHF. The chain links TRBV10-2 to TRBJ1-6, with 7 bases lining up with TRBD1. The CDR3 sequence is 16 residues long. In germline, CDR1 is WSHSY, CDR2 SAAADI. V lost 0 bases to trimming and J lost 6 bases; unmatched junction nucleotides: 5.

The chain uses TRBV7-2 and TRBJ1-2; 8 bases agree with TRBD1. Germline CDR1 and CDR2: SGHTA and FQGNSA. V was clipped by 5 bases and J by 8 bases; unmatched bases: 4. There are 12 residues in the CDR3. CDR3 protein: CASSGQGRGYTF. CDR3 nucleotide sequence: TGTGCCAGCAGCGGACAGGGACGAGGCTACACCTTC.

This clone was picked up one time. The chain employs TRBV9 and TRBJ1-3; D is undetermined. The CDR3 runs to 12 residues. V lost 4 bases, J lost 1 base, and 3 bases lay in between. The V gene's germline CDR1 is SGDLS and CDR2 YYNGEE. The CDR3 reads CASSQSGNTIYF. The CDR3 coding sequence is TGTGCCAGCAGCCAGTCTGGAAACACCATATATTTT.

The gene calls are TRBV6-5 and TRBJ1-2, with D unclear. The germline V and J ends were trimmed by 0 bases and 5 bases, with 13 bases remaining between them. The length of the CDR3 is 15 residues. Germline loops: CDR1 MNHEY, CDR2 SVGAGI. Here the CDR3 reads CASSYSTLGRYGYTF. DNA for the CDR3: TGTGCCAGCAGTTACTCGACCTTAGGGAGATATGGCTACACCTTC.

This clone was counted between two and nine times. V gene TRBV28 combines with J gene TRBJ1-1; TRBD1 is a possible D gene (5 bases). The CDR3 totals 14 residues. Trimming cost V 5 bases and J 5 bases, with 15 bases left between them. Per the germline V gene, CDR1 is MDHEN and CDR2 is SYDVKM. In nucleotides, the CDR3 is TGTGCCAGCAGTCCGGGGACTCCCTTAACTGAAGCTTTCTTT. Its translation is CASSPGTPLTEAFF.

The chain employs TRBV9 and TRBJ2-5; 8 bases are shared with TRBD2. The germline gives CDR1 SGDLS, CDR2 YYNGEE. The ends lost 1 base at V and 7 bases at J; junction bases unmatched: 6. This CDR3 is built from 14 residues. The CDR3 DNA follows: TGTGCCAGCAGCGTATTGGACGGGGGGGGGACCCAGTACTTC. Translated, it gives CASSVLDGGGTQYF.

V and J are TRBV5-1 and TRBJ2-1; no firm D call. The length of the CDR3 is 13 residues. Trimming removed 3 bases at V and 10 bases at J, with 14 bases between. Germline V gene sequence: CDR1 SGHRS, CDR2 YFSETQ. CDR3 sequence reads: CASSSTRRYEQFF. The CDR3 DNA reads TGCGCCAGCAGCTCCACCCGCCGCTACGAGCAGTTCTTC.

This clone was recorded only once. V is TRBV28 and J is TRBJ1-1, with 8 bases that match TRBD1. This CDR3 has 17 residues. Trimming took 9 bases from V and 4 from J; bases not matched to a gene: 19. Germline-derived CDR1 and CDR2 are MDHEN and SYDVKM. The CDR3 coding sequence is TGTGCCAGTCCGGGTCAGGGGGCGAAACTCGAGAGCACTGAAGCTTTCTTT. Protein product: CASPGQGAKLESTEAFF.

The CDR3 region has the DNA TGTGCCAGGAGGGGGCAGAAGGCTGAAAAACTGTTTTTT. Encoded protein: CARRGQKAEKLFF. The genes are TRBV11-2 and TRBJ1-4, with 7 bases identical to TRBD1. Germline lookup yields CDR1 SGHAT and CDR2 FQNNGV. The V gene end was trimmed by 9 bases and the J gene end by 7 bases; junction bases not matched to a gene: 8. There are 13 residues in the CDR3.

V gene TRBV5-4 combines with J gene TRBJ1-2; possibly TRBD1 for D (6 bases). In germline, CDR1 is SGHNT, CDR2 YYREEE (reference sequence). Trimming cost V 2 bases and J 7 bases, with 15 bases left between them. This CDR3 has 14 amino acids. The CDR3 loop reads CASSFQQGLSGYTF. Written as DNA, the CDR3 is TGTGCCAGCAGCTTTCAACAGGGCCTAAGTGGCTACACCTTC.